This TCR beta chain was captured in a study of CD8 T cells in ankylosing spondylitis. On this clonotype: Antigen unknown.

Findings of the study overall: Relatively rare in peripheral blood, disease-linked clones were also CD8+. Enrichment of disease-linked clones was reportedly significant in matched ankylosing spondylitis synovial fluid. There was a TCR beta motif, made of eight highly homologous variants, that appeared characteristic of ankylosing spondylitis blood.

Making the TCR beta libraries involved quantitative 5'-RACE with molecular barcodes. From the 5' RACE reads, TCRdb called clonotypes with MiXCR, one entry per CDR3 protein. This sample has roughly 700,000 distinct CDR3 sequences, with under 20% found just once. This CDR3 has 15 amino acids. Germline values: CDR1 WSHSY, CDR2 SAAADI. V lost 0 bases and J lost 12; bases outside the gene matches: 10. This TCR was recovered from a male donor with ankylosing spondylitis. J is TRBJ2-1 and V is TRBV10-2; 8 bases are shared with TRBD1. The sequencing input was blood, either unsorted or a sorted T cell fraction (not recorded which). CDR3 protein: CASSESTGAGVGQFF. The DNA for the CDR3 is TGCGCCAGCAGTGAGTCGACAGGGGCCGGGGTCGGGCAGTTCTTC.